Below are 29 T cell receptor beta chains sequenced from a single sample in a study of OX40 agonist ivuxolimab in advanced cancers. Some clones are missing from TCRdb's copy, which holds only in-frame ones; the method was immunoSEQ multiplex PCR. The sample has approximately 70,000 clones, 84% seen once. Sequencing was performed on CD4+ or CD8+ T cells sorted from blood, taken in a trial of the OX40 agonist ivuxolimab. These receptor sequences come from an adult with an advanced solid tumor such as melanoma, head and neck, liver or kidney cancer.

The J gene is TRBJ1-2, the V gene TRBV29-1; D is unclear. The length of the CDR3 is 14 residues. Trimming pared 0 bases from V and 4 bases from J, leaving 12 bases between. Germline loops: CDR1 SQVTM, CDR2 ANQGSEA. CDR3: CSVEDIRGIYGYTF. CDR3 nucleotide sequence: TGCAGCGTTGAAGATATACGTGGGATCTATGGCTACACCTTC.

The V gene is TRBV19, the J gene TRBJ1-5; no firm D call. The V end lost 4 bases, the J end lost 4 bases, and 17 bases lay between the germline ends. Germline CDR1 is LNHDA and CDR2 is SQIVND (reference sequence). CDR3 length equals 16 residues. CDR3 bases: TGTGCCAGTAGTAGCCCTAACGAGGCAACAAATCAGCCCCAGCATTTT. This sequence encodes CASSSPNEATNQPQHF.

V gene TRBV7-3 combines with J gene TRBJ1-1, with TRBD1 identical over 7 bases. The length of the CDR3 is 14 residues. J gave up 2 bases and V 5 bases, and 5 bases lay outside the gene matches. Per germline, CDR1 SGHTA and CDR2 FQGTGA. CDR3 sequence: CASSKGQINTEAFF. The CDR3, as DNA: TGTGCCAGCAGCAAGGGACAGATTAACACTGAAGCTTTCTTT.

The genes are TRBV5-4 and TRBJ2-1, with TRBD2 identical over 14 bases. The ends lost 4 bases at V and 8 bases at J; junction bases unmatched: 5. Looked up from germline, CDR1 is SGHNT and CDR2 is YYREEE (reference sequence). The CDR3 covers 15 residues. CDR3 bases: TGTGCCAGCAGCCAGGGGACTAGCGGGGGCTATGAGCAGTTCTTC. It yields the protein CASSQGTSGGYEQFF.

The chain links TRBV29-1 to TRBJ2-4; the match to TRBD1 covers 7 bases. Trimming took 4 bases from V and 7 from J; bases not matched to a gene: 1. The CDR3 consists of 11 residues. Germline V CDR1 and CDR2: SQVTM, ANQGSEA. CDR3 DNA: TGCAGCGTTGGACAGGGTAACATTCAGTACTTC. As protein: CSVGQGNIQYF.

J is TRBJ2-5 and V is TRBV7-2; 8 bases fit TRBD1. The junction had 2 bases not matched to a gene; V was cut back by 3 bases and J by 2 bases. From germline, CDR1 is SGHTA and CDR2 FQGNSA. This CDR3 comprises 14 residues. DNA of the CDR3: TGTGCCAGCAGCTTCAACAGGGGGCAAGAGACCCAGTACTTC. Its protein product is CASSFNRGQETQYF. Full variable domain (missing parts from reference TRBV7-2 and TRBJ2-5): GAGVSQSPSNKVTEKGKDVELRCDPISGHTALYWYRQSLGQGLEFLIYFQGNSAPDKSGLPSDRFSAERTGGSVSTLTIQRTQQEDSAVYLCASSFNRGQETQYFGPGTRLLVL.

J is TRBJ2-3 and V is TRBV7-2; D remains ambiguous. The CDR3 extends over 15 amino acids. From germline, CDR1 is SGHTA and CDR2 FQGNSA. With 2 bases removed from V and 1 base from J, the gap between germline ends came to 10 bases. CDR3 in DNA: TGTGCCAGCAGCTTAAGATTGCCCCGCACAGATACGCAGTATTTT. This sequence encodes CASSLRLPRTDTQYF. The complete variable domain, with remaining parts taken from reference TRBV7-2 and TRBJ2-3, reads GAGVSQSPSNKVTEKGKDVELRCDPISGHTALYWYRQSLGQGLEFLIYFQGNSAPDKSGLPSDRFSAERTGGSVSTLTIQRTQQEDSAVYLCASSLRLPRTDTQYFGPGTRLTVL.

This clone has only one observation. The chain combines TRBV11-2 with TRBJ1-3; D unclear. V dropped 3 bases and J dropped 4 bases, with 7 bases sitting between them. Per germline, CDR1 SGHAT and CDR2 FQNNGV. This CDR3 is 13 amino acids long. As DNA, the CDR3 is TGTGCCAGCAGCTTTTCGGCAGGAAACACCATATATTTT. Protein product: CASSFSAGNTIYF. The full variable domain, in which reference TRBV11-2 and TRBJ1-3 provide the parts outside the CDR3, is EAGVAQSPRYKIIEKRQSVAFWCNPISGHATLYWYQQILGQGPKLLIQFQNNGVVDDSQLPKDRFSAERLKGVDSTLKIQPAKLEDSAVYLCASSFSAGNTIYFGEGSWLTVV.

This rearrangement joins TRBV6-5 to TRBJ1-6; D gene unclear. Trimming cost V 6 bases and J 6 bases, with 15 bases left between them. Germline CDR1 MNHEY, CDR2 SVGAGI. The CDR3 sequence is 15 residues long. CDR3 loop: CASSPTGSINSPLHF. CDR3 in DNA: TGTGCCAGCAGCCCCACTGGCAGCATTAATTCACCCCTCCACTTT.

The chain uses TRBV7-9 and TRBJ2-6; maybe TRBD1 (6 bases). This CDR3 contains 13 residues. V dropped 2 bases and J dropped 9 bases, with 8 bases sitting between them. From germline, CDR1 is SEHNR and CDR2 FQNEAQ (reference sequence). CDR3 in DNA: TGTGCCAGCAGCTTACAGGGGATCAACGTCCTGACTTTC. This encodes CASSLQGINVLTF.

This chain connects TRBV7-6 to TRBJ1-4, with 12 bases lining up with TRBD1. Germline V gene lookup returns CDR1 SGHVS and CDR2 FNYEAQ. After removal of 2 bases from V and 11 bases from J, the junction contained 12 bases not matched to a gene. The CDR3 has 17 amino acids. CDR3 coding DNA: TGTGCCAGCAGCTTAACCAACACCGGGACAGGGGGCGGGAAACTGTTTTTT. Its translation is CASSLTNTGTGGGKLFF.

The chain is built from TRBV19 and TRBJ1-1; D ambiguous. There are 14 residues in the CDR3. The V gene's germline CDR1 is LNHDA and CDR2 SQIVND (reference sequence). The V end lost 5 bases, the J end lost 5 bases, and 15 bases lay between the germline ends. CDR3 coding DNA: TGTGCCAGTAGTTGGGAAGGGAGAGGAACTGAAGCTTTCTTT. Amino acid sequence: CASSWEGRGTEAFF. Using reference TRBV19 and TRBJ1-1 for the parts outside the CDR3, the full variable domain is DGGITQSPKYLFRKEGQNVTLSCEQNLNHDAMYWYRQDPGQGLRLIYYSQIVNDFQKGDIAEGYSVSREKKESFPLTVTSAQKNPTAFYLCASSWEGRGTEAFFGQGTRLTVV.

The genes are TRBV2 and TRBJ2-5, with D tentatively TRBD2 (5 bases). The germline V gene has CDR1 SNHLY and CDR2 FYNNEI. V dropped 6 bases and J dropped 7 bases, with 18 bases sitting between them. The CDR3 is made up of 14 amino acids. In nucleotides, the CDR3 is TGTGCCAGCAGCTCAGGACTGAACGGAAGGACCCAGTACTTC. Translating gives CASSSGLNGRTQYF.

For the CDR3, the DNA is TGTGCCAGCACCGAACCCCTGGACACCATATATTTT. It yields the protein CASTEPLDTIYF. The genes are TRBV11-3 and TRBJ1-3; D unresolved. Germline-derived CDR1 and CDR2 are SGHNT and YENEEA. The CDR3 runs to 12 residues. Trimming cost V 7 bases and J 8 bases, with 12 bases left between them.

The rearrangement joins TRBV5-4 to TRBJ2-1, with 9 bases aligning to TRBD1. The CDR3 runs to 15 residues. Looked up from germline, CDR1 is SGHNT and CDR2 is YYREEE (reference sequence). V was pared by 1 base and J by 10 bases, with 9 bases of the junction left unmatched. As DNA, the CDR3 is TGTGCCAGCAGCTTGAGTGACAGGGGGACTCGCGAGCAGTTCTTC. Residues: CASSLSDRGTREQFF.

The DNA for the CDR3 is TGCAGCGTTGACAAGACAGGGAACACTGAAGCTTTCTTT. Amino acids: CSVDKTGNTEAFF. The chain links TRBV29-1 to TRBJ1-1; the D gene is possibly TRBD1 (6 bases). V lost 3 bases, J lost 1 base, and 9 bases lay in between. The CDR3 consists of 13 residues. CDR1 SQVTM and CDR2 ANQGSEA come from the germline V gene.

The rearrangement uses TRBV11-2 and TRBJ1-2; TRBD1 matches at 8 bases. The length of the CDR3 is 18 residues. V lost 4 bases to trimming and J lost 0 bases; unmatched junction nucleotides: 13. Germline CDR1 SGHAT, CDR2 FQNNGV. The CDR3 here is CASSSIRDRRLANYGYTF. CDR3 bases: TGTGCCAGCAGCTCAATCCGGGACAGGCGCTTAGCTAACTATGGCTACACCTTC.

V usage is TRBV7-9 and J usage is TRBJ1-5; the D gene is possibly TRBD1 (6 bases). Trimming took off 5 bases at V and 6 bases at J, with 14 bases between the two ends. CDR1 is SEHNR and CDR2 is FQNEAQ in the germline V gene (reference sequence). There are 14 residues in the CDR3. The CDR3 sequence is CASSQQGYSQPQHF. Here the CDR3 DNA reads TGTGCCAGCAGCCAACAGGGATACAGTCAGCCCCAGCATTTT.

The chain carries TRBV7-3 and TRBJ2-2, with 8 bases aligning to TRBD2. Germline V gene data show CDR1 as SGHTA and CDR2 as FQGTGA. The CDR3 has 20 residues. V lost 2 bases to trimming and J lost 1 base; unmatched junction nucleotides: 15. The CDR3 is CASSLSLAGPTSGNTGELFF. The CDR3 bases are TGTGCCAGCAGCTTATCCCTTGCGGGCCCAACTAGCGGGAACACCGGGGAGCTGTTTTTT.

The gene calls are TRBV7-2 and TRBJ1-3, with a possible D match to TRBD1 (5 bases). Germline V gives CDR1 SGHTA, CDR2 FQGNSA. The length of the CDR3 is 14 residues. Deletions cut 4 bases from V and 1 base from J, with 8 bases between. CDR3 amino acids: CASSSGFSGNTIYF. For the CDR3, the DNA is TGTGCCAGCAGCTCAGGGTTTTCTGGAAACACCATATATTTT.

This clone was counted once. The chain couples TRBV11-1 to TRBJ1-1; no reliable D call. The germline V and J ends were trimmed by 4 bases and 3 bases, with 12 bases remaining between them. Germline loops: CDR1 SGHAT, CDR2 FQDESV (reference sequence). This CDR3 region has 14 residues. CDR3 sequence reads: CASSWKGLDTEAFF. Written as DNA, the CDR3 is TGTGCCAGCAGCTGGAAGGGCCTGGACACTGAAGCTTTCTTT.

This clone was found once. The chain joins TRBV25-1 to TRBJ1-6, with D tentatively TRBD1 (5 bases). Germline V gene sequence: CDR1 MGHDK, CDR2 SYGVNS. This CDR3 has 13 residues. Trimming shortened V by 6 bases and J by 10 bases, and 13 bases separated the two germline ends. The CDR3 bases are TGTGCCAGCAGCCTCCTTCAGGGATCACCCCTCCACTTT. Translated, it gives CASSLLQGSPLHF.

This clone was observed a few times. The chain recombines TRBV27 with TRBJ1-1; 10 bases map to TRBD1. There are 15 residues in the CDR3. V was clipped by 5 bases and J by 1 base; unmatched bases: 4. Germline assignment: CDR1 MNHEY and CDR2 SMNVEV (reference sequence). The chain's CDR3 is CASSPGDRGNTEAFF. Written as DNA, the CDR3 is TGTGCCAGCAGTCCTGGGGACAGGGGGAACACTGAAGCTTTCTTT.

V is TRBV9 and J is TRBJ1-2; TRBD1 aligns across 7 bases. Germline values: CDR1 SGDLS, CDR2 YYNGEE. The CDR3 has 14 residues. J was trimmed by 2 bases and V by 1 base; bases with no gene match: 2. The chain's CDR3 is CASSVTGENYGYTF. In DNA, the CDR3 is TGTGCCAGCAGCGTAACAGGGGAGAACTATGGCTACACCTTC.

This clone showed up just once. The J gene is TRBJ2-2, the V gene TRBV5-6; D possibly corresponds to TRBD2 (5 bases). The V gene's germline CDR1 is SGHDT and CDR2 YYEEEE. This CDR3 contains 17 residues. Trimming took off 6 bases at V and 1 base at J, with 19 bases between the two ends. The CDR3 region has the DNA TGTGCCAGCATATCTTTCGGGATGGCAGGGAACACCGGGGAGCTGTTTTTT. Amino acid sequence: CASISFGMAGNTGELFF.

The CDR3 region has the DNA TGCGCCAGCAGCTTGGAGGCCAACACAGATACGCAGTATTTT. As protein: CASSLEANTDTQYF. J is TRBJ2-3 and V is TRBV5-1, with unresolved D. Between the trimmed V and J ends, which lost 0 bases and 2 bases, there was a span of 7 bases. In germline, CDR1 is SGHRS, CDR2 YFSETQ. The CDR3 covers 14 residues.

V is TRBV18 and J is TRBJ1-3, with D maybe TRBD1 (5 bases). V was pared by 7 bases and J by 3 bases, with 13 bases between. The CDR3 consists of 14 residues. The germline V gene has CDR1 KGHSH and CDR2 LQKENI. The CDR3 reads CASFQSGRGNTIYF. The CDR3 region has the DNA TGTGCCAGCTTCCAATCGGGACGTGGAAACACCATATATTTT.

This chain uses TRBV30 with TRBJ1-2; D may be TRBD1 (6 bases). Germline V gene lookup returns CDR1 GTSNPN and CDR2 SVGIG (reference sequence). This CDR3 has 12 amino acids. The V end lost 4 bases, the J end lost 8 bases, and 14 bases lay between the germline ends. The CDR3 sequence is CAWKGEEEGYTF. The CDR3 region has the DNA TGTGCCTGGAAGGGGGAAGAGGAGGGCTACACCTTC.

The chain employs TRBV7-9 and TRBJ2-1; 7 nucleotides line up with TRBD1. Trimming cost V 5 bases and J 3 bases; bases outside gene matches: 7. The germline V gene has CDR1 SEHNR and CDR2 FQNEAQ (reference sequence). There are 15 residues in the CDR3. The CDR3 here is CASSTWGQHYNEQFF. The CDR3 DNA follows: TGTGCCAGCAGCACCTGGGGACAGCACTACAATGAGCAGTTCTTC.